This T cell receptor (beta chain) appears in the sequencing data of a study of shared T cell receptors in the human thymus. V shed 3 bases and J shed 2 bases, with 13 bases lying between them. Germline CDR1 and CDR2: GTSNPN and SVGIG (reference sequence). The CDR3 extends over 14 amino acids. Only in-frame clones appear in the TCRdb table, and some are missing; sequencing was by immunoSEQ multiplex PCR. The sample has over 450,000 clones, 70% to 80% seen once. This sample also appeared in a second study, on human thymus T cells. From that study: Among the donors, all were healthy Finnish infants having corrective surgery for congenital heart defects. Thymic material originated from resections removed in the course of corrective heart surgery. Within thymic and blood repertoires, V and J gene usage appeared to be biased.

The receptor comes from a boy younger than two with a congenital heart defect. This chain uses TRBV30 with TRBJ2-5; D call uncertain. Sequencing was carried out using thymocytes. The CDR3 nucleotides are TGTGCCTGGAGGGCTCCCTCAAAACAAGAGACCCAGTACTTC. This encodes CAWRAPSKQETQYF.